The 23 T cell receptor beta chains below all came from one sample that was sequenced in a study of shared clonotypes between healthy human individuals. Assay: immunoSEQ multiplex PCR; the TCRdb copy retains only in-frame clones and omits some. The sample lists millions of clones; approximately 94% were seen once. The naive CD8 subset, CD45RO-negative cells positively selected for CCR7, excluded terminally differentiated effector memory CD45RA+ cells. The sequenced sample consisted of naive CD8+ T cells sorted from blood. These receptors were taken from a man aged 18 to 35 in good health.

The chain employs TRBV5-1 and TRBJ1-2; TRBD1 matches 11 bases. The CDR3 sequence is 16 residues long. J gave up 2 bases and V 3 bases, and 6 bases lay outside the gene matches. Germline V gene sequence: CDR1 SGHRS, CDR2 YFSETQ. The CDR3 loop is CASSSPGQGVNYGYTF. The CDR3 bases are TGCGCCAGCAGCTCGCCGGGACAGGGGGTAAACTATGGCTACACCTTC.

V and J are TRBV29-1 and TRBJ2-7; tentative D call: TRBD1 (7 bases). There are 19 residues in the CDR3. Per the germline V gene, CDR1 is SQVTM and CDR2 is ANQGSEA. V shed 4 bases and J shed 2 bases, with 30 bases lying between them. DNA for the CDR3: TGCAGCGTTGCGGCCCCGAGACAGGGCAAGGGGGGAACTCCCTACGAGCAGTACTTC. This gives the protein CSVAAPRQGKGGTPYEQYF.

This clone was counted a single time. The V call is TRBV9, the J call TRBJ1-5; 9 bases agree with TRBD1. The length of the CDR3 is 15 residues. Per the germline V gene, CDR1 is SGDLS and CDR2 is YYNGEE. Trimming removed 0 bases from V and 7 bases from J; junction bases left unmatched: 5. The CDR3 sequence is CASSVDGTGWQPQHF. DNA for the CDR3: TGTGCCAGCAGCGTAGATGGGACAGGGTGGCAGCCCCAGCATTTT.

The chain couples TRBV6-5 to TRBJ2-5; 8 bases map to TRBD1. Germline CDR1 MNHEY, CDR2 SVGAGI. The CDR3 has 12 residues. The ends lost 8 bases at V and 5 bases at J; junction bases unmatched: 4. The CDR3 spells CASGQGWETQYF. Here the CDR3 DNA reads TGTGCCAGCGGACAGGGTTGGGAGACCCAGTACTTC.

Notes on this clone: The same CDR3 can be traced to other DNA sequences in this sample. The CDR3 loop reads CASSLGTDTQYF. CDR3 DNA sequence: TGTGCCAGCTCGTTGGGAACAGATACGCAGTATTTT. J is TRBJ2-3 and V is TRBV11-2; D unclear. This CDR3 is 12 amino acids long. Germline CDR1 SGHAT, CDR2 FQNNGV. Trimming pared 8 bases from V and 3 bases from J, leaving 9 bases between.

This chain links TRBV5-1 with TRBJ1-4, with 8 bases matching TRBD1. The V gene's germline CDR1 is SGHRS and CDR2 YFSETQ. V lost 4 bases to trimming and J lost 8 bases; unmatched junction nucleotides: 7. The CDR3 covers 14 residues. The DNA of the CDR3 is TGCGCCAGCAGCCCCACAGGGGGGCGGGAAAAACTGTTTTTT. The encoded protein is CASSPTGGREKLFF.

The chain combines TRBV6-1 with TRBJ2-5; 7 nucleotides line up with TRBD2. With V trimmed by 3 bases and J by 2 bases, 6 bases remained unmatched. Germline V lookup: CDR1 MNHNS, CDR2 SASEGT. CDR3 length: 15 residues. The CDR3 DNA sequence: TGTGCCAGCAGTGATCGCCGGGGGGTACAAGAGACCCAGTACTTC. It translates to CASSDRRGVQETQYF.

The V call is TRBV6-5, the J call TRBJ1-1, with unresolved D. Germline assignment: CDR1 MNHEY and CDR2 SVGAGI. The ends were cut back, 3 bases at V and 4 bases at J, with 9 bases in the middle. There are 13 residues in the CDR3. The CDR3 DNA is TGTGCCAGCAGTTATCCGGGAAGCACTGAAGCTTTCTTT. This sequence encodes CASSYPGSTEAFF.

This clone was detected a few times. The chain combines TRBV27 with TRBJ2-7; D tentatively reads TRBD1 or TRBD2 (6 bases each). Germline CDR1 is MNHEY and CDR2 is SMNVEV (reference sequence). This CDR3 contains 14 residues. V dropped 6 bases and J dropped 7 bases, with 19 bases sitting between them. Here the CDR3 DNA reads TGTGCCAGCAGGGGGGGCGGTGGCTCTCCGGAGCAGTACTTC. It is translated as CASRGGGGSPEQYF.

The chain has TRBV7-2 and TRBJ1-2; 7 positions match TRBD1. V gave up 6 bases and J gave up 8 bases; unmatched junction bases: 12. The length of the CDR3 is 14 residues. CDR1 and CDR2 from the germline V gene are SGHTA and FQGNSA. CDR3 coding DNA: TGTGCCAGCAGGACGAGGGGACAGCTAGCGGGCTACACCTTC. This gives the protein CASRTRGQLAGYTF.

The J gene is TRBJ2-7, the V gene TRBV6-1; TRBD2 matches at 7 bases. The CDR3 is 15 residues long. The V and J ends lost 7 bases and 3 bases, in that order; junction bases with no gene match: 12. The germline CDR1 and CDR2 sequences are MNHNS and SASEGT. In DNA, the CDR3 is TGTGCCAGCACCATCATAGCGGGCTACCTCTACGAGCAGTACTTC. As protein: CASTIIAGYLYEQYF.

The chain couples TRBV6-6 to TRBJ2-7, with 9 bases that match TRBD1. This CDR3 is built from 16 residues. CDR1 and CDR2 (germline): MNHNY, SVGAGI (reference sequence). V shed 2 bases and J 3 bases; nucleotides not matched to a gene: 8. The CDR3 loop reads CASSYDGDRVLYEQYF. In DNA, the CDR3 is TGTGCCAGCAGTTACGATGGGGACAGGGTGCTCTACGAGCAGTACTTC.

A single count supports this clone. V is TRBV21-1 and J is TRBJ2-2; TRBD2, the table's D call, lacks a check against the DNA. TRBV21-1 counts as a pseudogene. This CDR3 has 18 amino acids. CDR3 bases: TGTGCCAGCAGCATGGCTAGCGGGAGGGCCATAGTCCCCGGGGAGCTGTTTTTT. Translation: CASSMASGRAIVPGELFF.

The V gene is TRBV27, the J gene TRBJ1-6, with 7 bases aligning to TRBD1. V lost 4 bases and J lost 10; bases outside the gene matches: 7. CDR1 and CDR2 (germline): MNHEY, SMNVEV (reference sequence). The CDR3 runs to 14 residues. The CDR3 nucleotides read TGTGCCAGCAGTTCTAGGGACAGCCGGTCACCCCTCCACTTT. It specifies CASSSRDSRSPLHF.

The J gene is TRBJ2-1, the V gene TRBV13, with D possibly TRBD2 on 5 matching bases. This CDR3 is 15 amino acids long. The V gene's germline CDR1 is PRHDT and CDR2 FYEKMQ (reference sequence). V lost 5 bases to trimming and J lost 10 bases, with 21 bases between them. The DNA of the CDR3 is TGTGCCAGCAGCCCCCGGGATTTGTCCCTCGGGGAGCAGTTCTTC. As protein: CASSPRDLSLGEQFF.

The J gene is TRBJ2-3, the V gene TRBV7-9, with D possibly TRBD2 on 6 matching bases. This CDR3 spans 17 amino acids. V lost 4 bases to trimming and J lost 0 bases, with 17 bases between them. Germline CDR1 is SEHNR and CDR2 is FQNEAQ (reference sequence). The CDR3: CASSYNLGGTSTDTQYF. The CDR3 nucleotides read TGTGCCAGCAGCTACAATCTTGGGGGGACTAGCACAGATACGCAGTATTTT.

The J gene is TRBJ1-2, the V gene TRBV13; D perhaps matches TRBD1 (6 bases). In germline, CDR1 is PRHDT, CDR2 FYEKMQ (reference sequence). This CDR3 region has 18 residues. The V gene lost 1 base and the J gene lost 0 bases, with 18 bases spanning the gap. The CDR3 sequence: CASSLVLGQSTTNYGYTF. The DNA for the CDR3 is TGTGCCAGCAGCTTAGTTCTCGGACAGTCAACCACTAACTATGGCTACACCTTC.

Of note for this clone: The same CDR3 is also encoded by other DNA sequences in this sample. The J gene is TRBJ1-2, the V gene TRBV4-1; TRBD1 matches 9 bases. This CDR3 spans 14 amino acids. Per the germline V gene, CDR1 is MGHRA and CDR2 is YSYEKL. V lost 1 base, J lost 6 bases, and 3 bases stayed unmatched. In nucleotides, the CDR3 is TGCGCCAGCAGCCAAGGGGGGGACAGGGATGGCTACACCTTC. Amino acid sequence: CASSQGGDRDGYTF.

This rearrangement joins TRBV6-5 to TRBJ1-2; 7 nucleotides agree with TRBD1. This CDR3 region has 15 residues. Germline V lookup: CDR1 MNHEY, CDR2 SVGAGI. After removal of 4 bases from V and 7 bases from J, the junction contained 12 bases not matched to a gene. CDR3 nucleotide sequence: TGTGCCAGCAGTTTTTTCGAGGGGGCCGTGGCTGGCTACACCTTC. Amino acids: CASSFFEGAVAGYTF.

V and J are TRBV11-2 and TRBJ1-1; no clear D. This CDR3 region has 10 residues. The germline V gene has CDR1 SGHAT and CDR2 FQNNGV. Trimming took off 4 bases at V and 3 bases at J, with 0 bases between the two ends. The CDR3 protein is CASSYTEAFF. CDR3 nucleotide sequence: TGTGCCAGCAGCTACACTGAAGCTTTCTTT.

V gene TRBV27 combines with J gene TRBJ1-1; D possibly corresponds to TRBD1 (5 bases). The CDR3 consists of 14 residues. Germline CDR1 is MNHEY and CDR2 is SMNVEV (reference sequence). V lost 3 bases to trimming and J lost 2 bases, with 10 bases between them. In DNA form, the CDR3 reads TGTGCCAGCAGTTTTGGGGCGGGAAACACTGAAGCTTTCTTT. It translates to CASSFGAGNTEAFF.

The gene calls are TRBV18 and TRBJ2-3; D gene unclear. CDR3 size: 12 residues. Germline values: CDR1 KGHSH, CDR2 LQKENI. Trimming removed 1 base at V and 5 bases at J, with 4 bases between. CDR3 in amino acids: CASSPRVDTQYF. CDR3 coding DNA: TGTGCCAGCTCACCACGGGTAGATACGCAGTATTTT.

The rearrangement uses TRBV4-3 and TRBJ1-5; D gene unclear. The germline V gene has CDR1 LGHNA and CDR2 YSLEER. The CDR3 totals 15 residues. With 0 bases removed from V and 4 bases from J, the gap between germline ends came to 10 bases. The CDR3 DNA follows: TGCGCCAGCAGCCAAGATATCGCCAGAAATCAGCCCCAGCATTTT. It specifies CASSQDIARNQPQHF.